Below, 21 T cell receptor beta chains from the same sample are listed, as sequenced in a study of early stage breast cancer tumors. The method was immunoSEQ multiplex PCR; TCRdb's version includes in-frame clones alone and lacks a portion of them. The sample contains about 36,000 clones, 70% to 85% of which appear only once. Specimen: blood. The receptors originated from a person aged 55-75 years with breast cancer.

The rearrangement uses TRBV6-5 and TRBJ1-1; D not certain. The germline V gene has CDR1 MNHEY and CDR2 SVGAGI. The CDR3 sequence is 15 residues long. V was clipped by 6 bases and J by 1 base, with 15 bases between them. The DNA of the CDR3 is TGTGCCAGCAGAAGGGAGGCAGCATCGAACACTGAAGCTTTCTTT. Amino acids: CASRREAASNTEAFF.

The V gene is TRBV7-2, the J gene TRBJ2-5, with D possibly TRBD2 on 5 matching bases. Germline CDR1 is SGHTA and CDR2 is FQGNSA. There are 13 residues in the CDR3. V was clipped by 6 bases and J by 3 bases, with 11 bases between them. CDR3 nucleotide sequence: TGTGCCAGCAGTTCTGGACTTGAAGAGACCCAGTACTTC. Residues: CASSSGLEETQYF.

This clone occurred once. The J gene is TRBJ2-3, the V gene TRBV4-1, with 10 bases fitting TRBD2. This CDR3 spans 17 amino acids. CDR1 is MGHRA, CDR2 YSYEKL, per germline. The V and J ends lost 2 bases and 5 bases, in that order; junction bases with no gene match: 10. CDR3: CASSQTLLAGGRDTQYF. CDR3 bases: TGCGCCAGCAGCCAAACTCTTTTAGCGGGAGGTAGAGATACGCAGTATTTT.

This clone was detected only a few times. The V gene is TRBV2, the J gene TRBJ1-4; TRBD1 aligns across 9 bases. Germline CDR1 reads SNHLY; CDR2 reads FYNNEI. The CDR3 sequence is 16 residues long. V gave up 0 bases and J gave up 7 bases; unmatched junction bases: 6. The CDR3 DNA follows: TGTGCCAGCAGTGAAGCGGCCGGGACAGGGTTTGAAAAACTGTTTTTT. Translated, it gives CASSEAAGTGFEKLFF.

Worth noting for this clone: Relative to the germline gene, one junction end is altered; a read error may explain this. The chain is built from TRBV2 and TRBJ2-2; 13 bases agree with TRBD2. Germline V gene sequence: CDR1 SNHLY, CDR2 FYNNEI. The CDR3 has 17 amino acids. DNA of the CDR3: TGTGCCAGCAGGGAAGGACTAGCGGGGGTGCGGACCGGGGAGCTGTTTTTT. Translation gives CASREGLAGVRTGELFF.

This clone is medium-sized. The chain employs TRBV7-9 and TRBJ2-3; 7 bases are a match to TRBD2. CDR3 length: 17 residues. CDR1 is SEHNR, CDR2 FQNEAQ, per germline (reference sequence). V dropped 4 bases and J dropped 0; count of bases not matched to a gene: 10. Written as DNA, the CDR3 is TGTGCCAGCAGCTATCCCCGACTAGCCGGTAGCACAGATACGCAGTATTTT. This gives the protein CASSYPRLAGSTDTQYF. The whole variable domain, filled in from reference TRBV7-9 and TRBJ2-3, reads DTGVSQNPRHKITKRGQNVTFRCDPISEHNRLYWYRQTLGQGPEFLTYFQNEAQLEKSRLLSDRFSAERPKGSFSTLEIQRTEQGDSAMYLCASSYPRLAGSTDTQYFGPGTRLTVL.

The chain has TRBV7-8 and TRBJ2-1; 7 bases are a match to TRBD2. This CDR3 contains 14 residues. The ends lost 5 bases at V and 10 bases at J; junction bases unmatched: 11. Germline CDR1 and CDR2: SGHVS and FQNEAQ. This chain's CDR3 is CASSPGAGLGEQFF. The CDR3 nucleotides read TGTGCCAGCAGCCCAGGAGCGGGGTTAGGGGAGCAGTTCTTC.

This clone was counted a few times. The chain carries TRBV6-1 and TRBJ1-5; 7 bases align to TRBD1. Germline trimming cut 5 bases from V and 2 bases from J; bases unmatched to any gene: 3. CDR1 is MNHNS, CDR2 SASEGT, per germline. This CDR3 has 14 residues. As DNA, the CDR3 is TGTGCCAGCAGTCAGGGGGACGGCAATCAGCCCCAGCATTTT. As protein: CASSQGDGNQPQHF.

The rearrangement joins TRBV19 to TRBJ1-5; TRBD1 aligns across 8 bases. Germline assignment: CDR1 LNHDA and CDR2 SQIVND (reference sequence). J gave up 0 bases and V 6 bases, and 10 bases lay outside the gene matches. The CDR3 spans 17 residues. CDR3 sequence reads: CASRSGPGGHSNQPQHF. The DNA for the CDR3 is TGTGCCAGTAGGAGTGGCCCAGGGGGCCATAGCAATCAGCCCCAGCATTTT.

The chain links TRBV19 to TRBJ1-1; D gene unclear. Deletions cut 1 base from V and 0 bases from J, with 6 bases between. Germline CDR1 and CDR2: LNHDA and SQIVND (reference sequence). This CDR3 is built from 14 residues. CDR3 sequence (DNA): TGTGCCAGTAGTATAGTCGGAGTGAACACTGAAGCTTTCTTT. Its translation: CASSIVGVNTEAFF.

The gene calls are TRBV5-1 and TRBJ2-7; D gene unclear. CDR1 SGHRS and CDR2 YFSETQ come from the germline V gene. The germline V and J ends were trimmed by 4 bases and 0 bases, with 8 bases remaining between them. The CDR3 runs 13 residues. The CDR3 DNA reads as TGCGCCAGCAGCCAAGAGGCCTCCTACGAGCAGTACTTC. It codes for CASSQEASYEQYF.

This clone was detected only a few times. The rearrangement links TRBV5-4 to TRBJ1-2, with unresolved D. The CDR3 is 10 amino acids. Germline V lookup: CDR1 SGHNT, CDR2 YYREEE (reference sequence). V was trimmed by 7 bases and J by 14 bases, leaving 15 bases between them. The CDR3 nucleotides are TGTGCCAGCGGGCCCGGCAGCCGAACCTTC. Translated: CASGPGSRTF.

This chain links TRBV10-3 with TRBJ2-1; D remains ambiguous. V shed 0 bases and J shed 5 bases, with 17 bases lying between them. CDR1 is ENHRY, CDR2 SYGVKD, per germline. CDR3 size: 17 residues. In nucleotides, the CDR3 is TGTGCCATCAGTGAGTCGGTAGGGATAAATAGGGACAATGAGCAGTTCTTC. Its translation: CAISESVGINRDNEQFF.

V usage is TRBV11-2 and J usage is TRBJ2-2; D gene unclear. This CDR3 is 14 amino acids long. Germline-derived CDR1 and CDR2 are SGHAT and FQNNGV. V gave up 1 base and J gave up 1 base, with 4 bases separating them. The CDR3 loop is CASSLVQNTGELFF. In DNA form, the CDR3 reads TGTGCCAGCAGCTTAGTGCAGAACACCGGGGAGCTGTTTTTT.

The chain combines TRBV7-9 with TRBJ1-1, with D possibly matching TRBD1 (6 bases). The CDR3 totals 13 residues. Trimming pared 4 bases from V and 5 bases from J, leaving 11 bases between. The germline V gene has CDR1 SEHNR and CDR2 FQNEAQ (reference sequence). The CDR3, as DNA: TGTGCCAGCAGCTGGGAGGGGGTGACTGAAGCTTTCTTT. It encodes CASSWEGVTEAFF. Full variable domain (outside the CDR3, taken from reference TRBV7-9 and TRBJ1-1): DTGVSQNPRHKITKRGQNVTFRCDPISEHNRLYWYRQTLGQGPEFLTYFQNEAQLEKSRLLSDRFSAERPKGSFSTLEIQRTEQGDSAMYLCASSWEGVTEAFFGQGTRLTVV.

This sequence joins TRBV30 and TRBJ2-2, with a possible D match to TRBD2 (5 bases). V shed 2 bases and J shed 7 bases, with 17 bases lying between them. The CDR3 runs to 15 residues. Germline V gene lookup returns CDR1 GTSNPN and CDR2 SVGIG (reference sequence). The CDR3 DNA reads as TGTGCCTGGAGTCGGGGTCCGGGTTTGGGCGGGGAGCTGTTTTTT. It yields the protein CAWSRGPGLGGELFF.

The DNA for the CDR3 is TGTGCCAGCTCACCACAAACAGCATCTGGAAACACCATATATTTT. Its translation is CASSPQTASGNTIYF. The V gene is TRBV18, the J gene TRBJ1-3; D is unclear. The CDR3 has 15 residues. Trimming cost V 1 base and J 1 base, with 8 bases left between them. CDR1 and CDR2 from the germline V gene are KGHSH and LQKENI.

CDR3 region: CASSPQGNSPEAFF. CDR3 coding DNA: TGTGCCAGCAGTCCACAGGGGAATTCTCCTGAAGCTTTCTTT. This chain connects TRBV6-1 to TRBJ1-1; 7 nucleotides agree with TRBD1. Per germline, CDR1 MNHNS and CDR2 SASEGT. The trim removed 5 bases at V and 6 bases at J, leaving 9 bases unmatched. This CDR3 has 14 residues.

The CDR3: CASSNTGELFF. Here the CDR3 DNA reads TGTGCCAGCAGCAACACCGGGGAGCTGTTTTTT. The genes are TRBV25-1 and TRBJ2-2; D remains ambiguous. The CDR3 totals 11 residues. Germline CDR1 and CDR2: MGHDK and SYGVNS. Trimming removed 6 bases from V and 2 bases from J, with 1 base in between.

The chain couples TRBV28 to TRBJ2-7; perhaps TRBD1 as D (5 bases). This CDR3 region has 17 residues. Trimming shortened V by 6 bases and J by 5 bases, and 26 bases separated the two germline ends. Germline V gene lookup returns CDR1 MDHEN and CDR2 SYDVKM. CDR3 sequence reads: CASSLVLRVAPRDEQYF. The DNA for the CDR3 is TGTGCCAGCAGCCTAGTACTCAGGGTAGCCCCCAGGGACGAGCAGTACTTC.

This clone was seen more than once but under ten times. The chain employs TRBV29-1 and TRBJ1-1; D is perhaps TRBD1 (6 bases). V was shortened by 8 bases and J by 5 bases, with 9 bases between the two germline ends. Germline V CDR1 and CDR2: SQVTM, ANQGSEA. The CDR3 consists of 10 residues. CDR3 bases: TGCAGCCCCCAGGGGACTGAAGCTTTCTTT. This translates into CSPQGTEAFF.